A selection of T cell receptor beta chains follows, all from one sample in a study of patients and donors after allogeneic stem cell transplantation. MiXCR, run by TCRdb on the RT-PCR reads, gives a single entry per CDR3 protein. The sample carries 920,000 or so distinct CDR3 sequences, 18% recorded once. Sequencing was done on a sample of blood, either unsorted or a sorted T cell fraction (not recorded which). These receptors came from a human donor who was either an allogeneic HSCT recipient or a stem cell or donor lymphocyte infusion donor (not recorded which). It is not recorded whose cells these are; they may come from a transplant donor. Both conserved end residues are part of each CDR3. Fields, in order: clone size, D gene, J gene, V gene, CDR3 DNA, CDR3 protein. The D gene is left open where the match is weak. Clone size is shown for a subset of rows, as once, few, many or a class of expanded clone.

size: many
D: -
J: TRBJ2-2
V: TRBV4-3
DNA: TGCGCCAGCAAAACACAGGGAACCGGGGAGCTGTTTTTT
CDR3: CASKTQGTGELFF

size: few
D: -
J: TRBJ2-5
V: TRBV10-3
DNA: TGTGCCATCAGTTATGGAGGAGGAGAGACCCAGTACTTC
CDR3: CAISYGGGETQYF

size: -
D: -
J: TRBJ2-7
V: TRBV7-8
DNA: TGTGCCAGCAGCTTAGTCCCTATAACTGGGAGGAGCTCCTACGAGCAGTACTTC
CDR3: CASSLVPITGRSSYEQYF

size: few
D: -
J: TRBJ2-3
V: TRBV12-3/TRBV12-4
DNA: TGTGCCAGCAGTCTAAGGGGGATTAACGGCACAGATACGCAGTATTTT
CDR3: CASSLRGINGTDTQYF

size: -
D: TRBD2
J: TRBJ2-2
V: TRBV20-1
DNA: TGCAGTGCTAGCGTAGCGGGGGGGCCCCCAGACACCGGGGAGCTGTTTTTT
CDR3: CSASVAGGPPDTGELFF

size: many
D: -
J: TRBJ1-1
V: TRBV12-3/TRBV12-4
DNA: TGTGCCAGCAGTTTGAACACGATGAACACTGAAGCTTTCTTT
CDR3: CASSLNTMNTEAFF

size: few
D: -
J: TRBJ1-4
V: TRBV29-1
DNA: TGCAGCGTTCTGGGACTGCAAGATGAAAAACTGTTTTTT
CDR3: CSVLGLQDEKLFF

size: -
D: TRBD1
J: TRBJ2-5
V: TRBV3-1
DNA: TGTGCCAGCAGCCAAGGGACAGGGACCAATCAAGAGACCCAGTACTTC
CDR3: CASSQGTGTNQETQYF

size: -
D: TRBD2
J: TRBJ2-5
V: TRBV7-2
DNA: TGTGCCAGCAGCTTAGTCGCACTAGCGGGGGGGAGGGGGACCCAGTACTTC
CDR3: CASSLVALAGGRGTQYF

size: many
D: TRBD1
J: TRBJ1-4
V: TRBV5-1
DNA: TGCGCCAGCAGCCCAACAGGGGATAATGAAAAACTGTTTTTT
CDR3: CASSPTGDNEKLFF

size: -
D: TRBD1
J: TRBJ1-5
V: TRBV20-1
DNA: TGCAGTGCTAGGGACAGGGACGTTCAGCCCCAGCATTTT
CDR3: CSARDRDVQPQHF

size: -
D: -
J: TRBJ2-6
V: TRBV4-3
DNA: TGCGCCAGCAGCCAACCACCTTCAGGGGTTGGGGCCAACGTCCTGACTTTC
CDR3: CASSQPPSGVGANVLTF

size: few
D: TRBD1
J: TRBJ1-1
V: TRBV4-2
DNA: TGTGCCAGCAGCCCCAGGACGGGGACAGGGGGCATGAACACTGAAGCTTTCTTT
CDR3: CASSPRTGTGGMNTEAFF

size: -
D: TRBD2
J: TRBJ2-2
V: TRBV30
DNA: TGTGCCCGCGCCCGCCGGGGGGAGGTCGCCGGGGAGCTGTTTTTT
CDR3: CARARRGEVAGELFF

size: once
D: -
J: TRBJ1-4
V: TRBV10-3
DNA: TGTGCCATCAGTGATCCGGGGGAGCGTAATGAAAAACTGTTTTTT
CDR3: CAISDPGERNEKLFF

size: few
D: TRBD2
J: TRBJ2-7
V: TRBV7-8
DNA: TGTGCCAGCAGCTTAGGGGGACTAGCGGAAGGATACGAGCAGTACTTC
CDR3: CASSLGGLAEGYEQYF

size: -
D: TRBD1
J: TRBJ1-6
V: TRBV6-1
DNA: TGTGCCAGCAGCCCGGGACAGGTGTTGAGTTCACCCCTCCACTTT
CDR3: CASSPGQVLSSPLHF

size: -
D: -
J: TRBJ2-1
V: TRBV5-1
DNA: TGCGCCAGCAGCGCCGACCAATATTACAATGAGCAGTTCTTC
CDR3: CASSADQYYNEQFF

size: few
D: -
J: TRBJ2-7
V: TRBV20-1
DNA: TGCAGTGCTAGAGATTCCGTGGGGAGCTCCTACGAGCAGTACTTC
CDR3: CSARDSVGSSYEQYF

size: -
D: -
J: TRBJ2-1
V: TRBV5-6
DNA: TGTGCCAGCAGCCCTTTGTCTTGGAGTGAGCAGTTCTTC
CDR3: CASSPLSWSEQFF

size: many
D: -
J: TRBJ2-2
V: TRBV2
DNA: TGTGCCAGCAGTCCCGGCGGACCCCCGTTAGGGGAGCTGTTTTTT
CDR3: CASSPGGPPLGELFF

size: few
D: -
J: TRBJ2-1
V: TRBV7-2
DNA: TGTGCCAGCAGCAAACGTCAGGGGAATGAGCAGTTCTTC
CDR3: CASSKRQGNEQFF

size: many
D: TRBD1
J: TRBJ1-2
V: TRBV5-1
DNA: TGCGCCAGCAGCCCATGGGGACAGGCGAATGATGGGGGCTACACCTTC
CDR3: CASSPWGQANDGGYTF

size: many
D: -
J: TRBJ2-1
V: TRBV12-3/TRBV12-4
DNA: TGTGCCAGCAGCCGGGACCGAAATGAGCAGTTCTTC
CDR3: CASSRDRNEQFF

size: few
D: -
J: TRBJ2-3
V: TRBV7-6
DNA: TGTGCCAGCAGCTTAACGGGATCCGGCACAGATACGCAGTATTTT
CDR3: CASSLTGSGTDTQYF

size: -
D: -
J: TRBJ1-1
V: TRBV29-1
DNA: TGCAGCGATATCGACAGCACTGGGGGGACTGAAGCTTTCTTT
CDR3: CSDIDSTGGTEAFF

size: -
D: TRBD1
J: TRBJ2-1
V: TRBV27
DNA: TGTGCCAGCAGCTCCGGCAGGGGGTCCTACAATGAGCAGTTCTTC
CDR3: CASSSGRGSYNEQFF

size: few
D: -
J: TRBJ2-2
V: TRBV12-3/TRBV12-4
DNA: TGTGCCAGCTATGGGGGCCCCGGGGAGCTGTTTTTT
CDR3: CASYGGPGELFF

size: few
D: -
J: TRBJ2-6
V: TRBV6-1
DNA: TGTGCCAGCCCTGGGGCGGGATCTGGGGCCAACGTCCTGACTTTC
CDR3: CASPGAGSGANVLTF

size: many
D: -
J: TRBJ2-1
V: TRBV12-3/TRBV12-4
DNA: TGTGCCAGCAGTTTGGCTATAGGTGAGCAGTTCTTC
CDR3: CASSLAIGEQFF

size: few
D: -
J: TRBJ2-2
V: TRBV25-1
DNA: TGTGCCAGCAGTGAAGGTTATACCGGGGAGCTGTTTTTT
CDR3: CASSEGYTGELFF

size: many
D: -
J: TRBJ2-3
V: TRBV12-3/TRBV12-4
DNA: TGTGCCAGCAGTTTGTGGACCAGCACAGATACGCAGTATTTT
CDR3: CASSLWTSTDTQYF

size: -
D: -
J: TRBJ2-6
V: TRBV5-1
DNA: TGCGCCAGCAGCTTGGGCTCGGACGTGAAGGGGGCCAACGTCCTGACTTTC
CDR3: CASSLGSDVKGANVLTF

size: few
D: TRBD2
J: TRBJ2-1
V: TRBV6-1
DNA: TGTGCCAGCAGTGGAGAACTAGCGGGGGGAGGTGGTGAGCAGTTCTTC
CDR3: CASSGELAGGGGEQFF

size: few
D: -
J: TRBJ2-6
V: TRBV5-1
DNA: TGCGCCAGCAGCTTGGGTGACAACGTCCTGACTTTC
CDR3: CASSLGDNVLTF

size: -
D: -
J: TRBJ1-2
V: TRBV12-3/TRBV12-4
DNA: TGTGCCAGCAGTTTTCGTGGACAGTGGTATGGCTACACCTTC
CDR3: CASSFRGQWYGYTF

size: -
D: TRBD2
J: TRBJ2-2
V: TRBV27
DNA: TGTGCCAGCAGTTTATCGGCGGGGGCCGGGGAGCTGTTTTTT
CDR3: CASSLSAGAGELFF

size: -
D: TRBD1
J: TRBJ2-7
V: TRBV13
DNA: TGTGCCAGCAGCCCGTCCTCCGGGACAGGGTTTTCCTACGAGCAGTACTTC
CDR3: CASSPSSGTGFSYEQYF

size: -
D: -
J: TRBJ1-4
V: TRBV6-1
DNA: TGTGCCAGCAGTGAAGCCTACGGCAGAAAGGAAAAACTGTTTTTT
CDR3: CASSEAYGRKEKLFF

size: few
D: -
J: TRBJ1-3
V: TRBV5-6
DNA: TGTGCCAGCATCGGGGTTAGCTCTGGAAACACCATATATTTT
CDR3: CASIGVSSGNTIYF

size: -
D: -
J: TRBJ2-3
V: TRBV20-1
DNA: TGCAGTGCTAGATCGCCGGGGCTGGGGGATACGCAGTATTTT
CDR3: CSARSPGLGDTQYF

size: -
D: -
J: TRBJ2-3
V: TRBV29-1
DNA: TGCAGCGTTGAAGTGTACGGGCCCAGCACAGATACGCAGTATTTT
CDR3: CSVEVYGPSTDTQYF

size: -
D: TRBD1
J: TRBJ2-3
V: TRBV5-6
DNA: TGTGCCAGCAGCAACGGACAGGCTAGCACAGATACGCAGTATTTT
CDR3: CASSNGQASTDTQYF

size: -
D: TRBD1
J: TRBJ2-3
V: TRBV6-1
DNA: TGTGCCAGCAGCACCGGACAGGTCGGGACAGATACGCAGTATTTT
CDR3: CASSTGQVGTDTQYF

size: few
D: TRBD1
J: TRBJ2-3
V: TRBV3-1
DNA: TGTGCCAGCAGCATCCGGGACAGGGGAACAGATACGCAGTATTTT
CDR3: CASSIRDRGTDTQYF

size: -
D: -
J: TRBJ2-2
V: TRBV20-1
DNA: TGCAGTGCTAGAGTCCCAAGGTGGCTGTTTTTT
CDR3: CSARVPRWLFF